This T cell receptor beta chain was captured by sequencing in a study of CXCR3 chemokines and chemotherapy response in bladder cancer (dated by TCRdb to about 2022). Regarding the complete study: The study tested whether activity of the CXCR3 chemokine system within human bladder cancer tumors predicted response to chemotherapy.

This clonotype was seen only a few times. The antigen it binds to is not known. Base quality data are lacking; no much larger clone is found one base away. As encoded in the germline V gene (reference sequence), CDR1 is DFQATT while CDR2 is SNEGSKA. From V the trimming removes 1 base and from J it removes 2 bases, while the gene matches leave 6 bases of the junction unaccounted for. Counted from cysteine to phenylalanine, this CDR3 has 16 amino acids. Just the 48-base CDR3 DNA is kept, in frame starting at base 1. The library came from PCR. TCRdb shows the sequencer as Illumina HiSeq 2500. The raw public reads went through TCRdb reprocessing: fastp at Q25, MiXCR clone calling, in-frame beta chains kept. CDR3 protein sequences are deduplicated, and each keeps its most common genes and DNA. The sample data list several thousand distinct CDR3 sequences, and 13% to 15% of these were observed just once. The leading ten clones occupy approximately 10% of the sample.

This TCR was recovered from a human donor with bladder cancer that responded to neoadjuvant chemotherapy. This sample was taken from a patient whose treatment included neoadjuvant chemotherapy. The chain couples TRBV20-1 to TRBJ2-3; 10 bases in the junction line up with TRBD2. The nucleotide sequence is TGCAGTGCTAGAGTTCTAGCGGGAGAGGACACAGATACGCAGTATTTT. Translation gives CSARVLAGEDTDTQYF.